This TCR beta chain emerged from a study of blood T cell repertoires in COVID-19. Across the study: Samples taken during acute and convalescent COVID-19 were collected in the United States, Italy and Spain. From T cells, B-cell-depleted T cells, or PBMCs came the material, which was cDNA or gDNA.

There are 16 residues in the CDR3. V was pared by 7 bases and J by 2 bases, with 18 bases between. Per germline, CDR1 MNHNY and CDR2 SVGAGI (reference sequence). As handled by the study authors: Reference gene primer amplification gave nucleated cell count estimates. Generated by immunoSEQ multiplex PCR, the TCRdb table keeps only in-frame clones and is missing some. The V and J calls and the clone size are those of that table, but D and trimming were determined from the DNA. Of roughly 350,000 clones in the sample, 85% to 90% were seen once. The receptor was isolated from a woman aged 50 to 60 with active or convalescent COVID-19. J is TRBJ1-3 and V is TRBV6-6; no firm D call. Sequenced: peripheral blood. CDR3 amino acids: CASNSPGSPAGNTIYF. The CDR3 nucleotides are TGTGCCAGCAACTCACCGGGATCCCCTGCTGGAAACACCATATATTTT.